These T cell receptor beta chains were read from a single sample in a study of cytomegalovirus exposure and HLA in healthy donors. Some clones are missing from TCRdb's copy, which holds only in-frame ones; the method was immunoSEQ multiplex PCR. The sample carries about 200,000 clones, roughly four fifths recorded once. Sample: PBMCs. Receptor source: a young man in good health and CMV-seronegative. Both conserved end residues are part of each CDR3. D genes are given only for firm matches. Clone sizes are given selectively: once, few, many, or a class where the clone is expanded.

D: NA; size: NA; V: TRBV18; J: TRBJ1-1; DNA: TGTGCCAGCTCACCACCGATGGGGAGGAACACTGAAGCTTTCTTT; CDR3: CASSPPMGRNTEAFF
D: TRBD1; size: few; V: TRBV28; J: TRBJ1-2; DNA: TGTGCCAGCAGTCCGACAGGGGGCATAGGCTATGGCTACACCTTC; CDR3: CASSPTGGIGYGYTF
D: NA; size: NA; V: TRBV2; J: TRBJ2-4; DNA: TGTGCCAGCAGTGAAGCTGGGTGGAGCCACCTAGCCAAAAACATTCAGTACTTC; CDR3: CASSEAGWSHLAKNIQYF
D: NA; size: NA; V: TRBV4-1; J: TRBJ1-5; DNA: TGCGCCAGCAGTCTTGGACAGATCAATCAGCCCCAGCATTTT; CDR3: CASSLGQINQPQHF
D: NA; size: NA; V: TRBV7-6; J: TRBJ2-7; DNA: TGTGCCAGCAGCCCCGCGGGACGGGAAACCTACGAGCAGTACTTC; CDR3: CASSPAGRETYEQYF
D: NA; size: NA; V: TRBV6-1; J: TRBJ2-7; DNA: TGTGCCAGCGTTGGGGTAGCGAGCACCTACGAGCAGTACTTC; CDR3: CASVGVASTYEQYF
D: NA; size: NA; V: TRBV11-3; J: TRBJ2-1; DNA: TGTGCCAGCAGCTTAGACGGGGTTGAGCAGTTCTTC; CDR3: CASSLDGVEQFF
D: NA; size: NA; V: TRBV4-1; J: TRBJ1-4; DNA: TGCGCCAGCAGCCAACTACAGGGCACTAATGAAAAACTGTTTTTT; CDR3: CASSQLQGTNEKLFF
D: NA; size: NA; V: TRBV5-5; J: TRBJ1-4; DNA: TGTGCCAGCAGCCGAGGCAGATTGACTGCAACTAATGAAAAACTGTTTTTT; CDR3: CASSRGRLTATNEKLFF
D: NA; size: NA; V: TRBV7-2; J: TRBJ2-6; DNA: TGTGCCAGCGACAGACAGAGCCATCCCGGGGCCAACGTCCTGACTTTC; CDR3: CASDRQSHPGANVLTF
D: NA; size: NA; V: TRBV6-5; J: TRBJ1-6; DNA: TGTGCCAGCAGTTATGGACAGTATAATTCACCCCTCCACTTT; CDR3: CASSYGQYNSPLHF
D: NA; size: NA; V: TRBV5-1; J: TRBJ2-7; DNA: TGCGCCAGCAGCTTTAGCGTCTCCTACGAGCAGTACTTC; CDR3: CASSFSVSYEQYF
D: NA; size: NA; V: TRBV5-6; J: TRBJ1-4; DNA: TGTGCCAGCAGCCGAGACAGGTGGAATGAAAAACTGTTTTTT; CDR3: CASSRDRWNEKLFF
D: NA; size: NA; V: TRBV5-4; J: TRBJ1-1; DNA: TGTGCCAGCAGCTCGACACAGGGAGCGAACACTGAAGCTTTCTTT; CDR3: CASSSTQGANTEAFF
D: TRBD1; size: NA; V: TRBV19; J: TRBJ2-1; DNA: TGTGCCAGTAGTACGGGACAGAAATACAATGAGCAGTTCTTC; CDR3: CASSTGQKYNEQFF
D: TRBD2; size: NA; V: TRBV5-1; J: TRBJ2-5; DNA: TGCGCCAGCAGCTCGGGACTATTCGAAGAGACCCAGTACTTC; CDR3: CASSSGLFEETQYF
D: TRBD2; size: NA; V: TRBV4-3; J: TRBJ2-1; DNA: TGCGCCAGCAGCCAGATAGCGGGCAACAATGAGCAGTTCTTC; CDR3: CASSQIAGNNEQFF
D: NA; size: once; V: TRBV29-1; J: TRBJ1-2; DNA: TGCAGCGTTCCCACCGGGACATCCAATGGCTACACCTTC; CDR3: CSVPTGTSNGYTF
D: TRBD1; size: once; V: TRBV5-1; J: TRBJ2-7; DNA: TGCGCCAGCAGCTTTACACAGGGGGTAAACGAGCAGTACTTC; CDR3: CASSFTQGVNEQYF
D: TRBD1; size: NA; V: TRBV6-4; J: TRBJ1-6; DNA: TGTGCCAGCAGTGACAGGACAGGGAAAGGCTCACCCCTCCACTTT; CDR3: CASSDRTGKGSPLHF
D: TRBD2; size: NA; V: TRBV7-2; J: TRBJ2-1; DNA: TGTGCCAGCAGCCGTAACGAACTAGCGGGGGGGTGGAAGTTCTTC; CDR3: CASSRNELAGGWKFF
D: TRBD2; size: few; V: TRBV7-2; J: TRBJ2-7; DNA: TGTGCCAGCAGGCTTACAAGCACAGGGGCGGGGGGGCCACAGTACTTC; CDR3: CASRLTSTGAGGPQYF
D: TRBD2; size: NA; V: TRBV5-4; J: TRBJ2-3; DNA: TGTGCCAGCAGCTTAGGGAGGGCTAGCACAGATACGCAGTATTTT; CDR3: CASSLGRASTDTQYF
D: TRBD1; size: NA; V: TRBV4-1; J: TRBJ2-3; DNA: TGCGCCAGCAGCCCGCCCAAGGGTGATAAGGGGGCGATCGCAGATACGCAGTATTTT; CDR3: CASSPPKGDKGAIADTQYF
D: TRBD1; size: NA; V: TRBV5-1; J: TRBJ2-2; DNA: TGCGCCAGCAGCCCGAGGACAGGGGGCGGTGTCGGGGAGCTGTTTTTT; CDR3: CASSPRTGGGVGELFF
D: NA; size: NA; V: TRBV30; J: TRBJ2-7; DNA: TGTGCCTGGAGTGTGAGTAGCTATAGCTCCTACGAGCAGTACTTC; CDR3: CAWSVSSYSSYEQYF
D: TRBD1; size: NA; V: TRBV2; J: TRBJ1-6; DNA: TGTGCCAGCAGTAGAAGACAGGGGACACTTGAGAATTCACCCCTCCACTTT; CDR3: CASSRRQGTLENSPLHF
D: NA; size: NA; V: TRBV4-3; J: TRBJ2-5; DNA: TGCGCCAGCAGCCCTACTCACCCGGAGACCCAGTACTTC; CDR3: CASSPTHPETQYF
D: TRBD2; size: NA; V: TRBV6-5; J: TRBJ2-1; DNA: TGTGCCAGCGGACGGACTAGCGGGAGTAATGAGCAGTTCTTC; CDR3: CASGRTSGSNEQFF
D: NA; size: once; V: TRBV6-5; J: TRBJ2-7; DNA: TGTGCCAGCAGTTACGAGCAAACTCCCTACGAGCAGTACTTC; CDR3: CASSYEQTPYEQYF
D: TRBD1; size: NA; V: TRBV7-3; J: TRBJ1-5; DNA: TGTGCCAGCCCTCCAAAACAGGGGCGCGGGGGGCAGCCCCAGCATTTT; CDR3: CASPPKQGRGGQPQHF
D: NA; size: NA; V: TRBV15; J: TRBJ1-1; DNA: TGTGCCACCAGCAGTCGGAGGTCGGACACTGAAGCTTTCTTT; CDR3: CATSSRRSDTEAFF
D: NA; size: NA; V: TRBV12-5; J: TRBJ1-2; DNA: TGTGCTAGTGGTGAGCTTCGCGGCTACACCTTC; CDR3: CASGELRGYTF